These T cell receptor beta chains were read from a single sample in a study of human T cells and chemical hapten exposure. TCRdb re-derived calls from the RACE reads in MiXCR, one entry per CDR3 protein. The sample records some 30,000 distinct CDR3 sequences, nearly 6% being singletons. Specimen: whole blood, collected in connection with sensitization to the hapten diphenylcyclopropenone (DPC). Receptors were obtained from a man in his thirties or forties with alopecia areata. Some clones in this sample may be carry-over from other donors' samples. Both conserved end residues are part of each CDR3. The order of the fields is D gene, J gene, clone size, V gene, CDR3 length, CDR3 DNA, CDR3 protein. D genes are given only for firm matches. Not every row has a clone size; where given, it reads once, few, many or a size class.

NA	TRBJ2-4	many	TRBV7-9	18	TGTGCCAGCAGCCCCCCTTGGGAAATAGAGGGAGCCAAAAACATTCAGTACTTC	CASSPPWEIEGAKNIQYF
TRBD2	TRBJ2-1	many	TRBV4-2	19	TGTGCCAGCAGCCAAGATCGGACTAGCGGGGAGAGCTCCTACAATGAGCAGTTCTTC	CASSQDRTSGESSYNEQFF
NA	TRBJ1-5	many	TRBV30	13	TGTGCCTGGGCTAGGACAGTTAATCAGCCCCAGCATTTT	CAWARTVNQPQHF
NA	TRBJ2-7	many	TRBV7-9	13	TGTGCCAGCAGCTCCACAACTACAGGCGAGCAGTACTTC	CASSSTTTGEQYF
NA	TRBJ2-5	many	TRBV20-1	13	TGCAGTGCTCCGCCAGACCACCAAGAGACCCAGTACTTC	CSAPPDHQETQYF
NA	TRBJ2-1	many	TRBV30	15	TGTGCCTGGAGTACCCAAGACACCCAATACAATGAGCAGTTCTTC	CAWSTQDTQYNEQFF
TRBD1	TRBJ2-5	medium-sized	TRBV29-1	13	TGCAGCGTTGATAGACAGGGAGAGGAGACCCAGTACTTC	CSVDRQGEETQYF
NA	TRBJ2-3	many	TRBV7-3	15	TGTGCCAGCACCGAGGGGGGTTTGGGCACAGATACGCAGTATTTT	CASTEGGLGTDTQYF
NA	TRBJ2-7	medium-sized	TRBV6-1	12	TGTGCCAGCAGCTACAGGGTTCTGGAGCAGTACTTC	CASSYRVLEQYF
TRBD2	TRBJ2-1	many	TRBV7-8	18	TGTGCCAGCAGCCCATCGGGGCCGGGGGGGCTCTCCTACAATGAGCAGTTCTTC	CASSPSGPGGLSYNEQFF
NA	TRBJ2-7	many	TRBV18	16	TGTGCCAGCTCACAGATGTCTTCGGCCCCATCAAGCGAGCAGTACTTC	CASSQMSSAPSSEQYF
TRBD1	TRBJ1-6	many	TRBV6-5	14	TGTGCCAGCAGGTCCGGGACAGGCACCTCACCCCTCCACTTT	CASRSGTGTSPLHF
NA	TRBJ2-7	many	TRBV16	12	TGTGCCAGCAGCCAATCGATATGGGAGCAGTACTTC	CASSQSIWEQYF
TRBD1	TRBJ2-2	many	TRBV3-1	15	TGTGCCAGCAGCATCGGGACAGGGGACGGCGGGGAGCTGTTTTTT	CASSIGTGDGGELFF
NA	TRBJ1-5	many	TRBV12-3/TRBV12-4	15	TGTGCCAGCAGTTTGGCCGGGGGCGGCAATCAGCCCCAGCATTTT	CASSLAGGGNQPQHF
NA	TRBJ2-5	many	TRBV27	14	TGTGCCAGCATGGAGGCGGCCTCACAAGAGACCCAGTACTTC	CASMEAASQETQYF
NA	TRBJ2-7	many	TRBV29-1	12	TGCAGCGTTCCTGTGGGTGGATGGGAGCAGTACTTC	CSVPVGGWEQYF
TRBD2	TRBJ2-3	many	TRBV3-1	17	TGTGCCAGCAGCCCGGAGGGACTAGCGGCGAGCACAGATACGCAGTATTTT	CASSPEGLAASTDTQYF
NA	TRBJ2-3	many	TRBV14	16	TGTGCCAGCAGCCAAGCGGGGTTTGGGAGCACAGATACGCAGTATTTT	CASSQAGFGSTDTQYF
NA	TRBJ2-1	many	TRBV12-3/TRBV12-4	18	TGTGCCAGCAGTTTAGCCGCCGTCTGGGAGTCCTCCTCCAATGAGCAGTTCTTC	CASSLAAVWESSSNEQFF
NA	TRBJ2-7	many	TRBV7-9	12	TGTGCCAGCAGCTTAGCGCCCTACGAGCAGTACTTC	CASSLAPYEQYF
NA	TRBJ1-1	many	TRBV5-1	15	TGCGCCAGCAGCCTGGACAGCAAACCGAACACTGAAGCTTTCTTT	CASSLDSKPNTEAFF
TRBD1	TRBJ2-7	many	TRBV12-3/TRBV12-4	14	TGTGCCAGCAGCCTGACCGGGACAGGGGGCGAGCAGTACTTC	CASSLTGTGGEQYF
TRBD1	TRBJ1-5	many	TRBV20-1	17	TGCAGTGCCGTGTCCGGGACAGCCGGGGGTAGCAATCAGCCCCAGCATTTT	CSAVSGTAGGSNQPQHF
TRBD2	TRBJ2-3	many	TRBV7-2	15	TGTGCCAGCAGCACGACTAGCGTAAGCACAGATACGCAGTATTTT	CASSTTSVSTDTQYF
NA	TRBJ2-2	many	TRBV3-1	14	TGTGCCAGCGTGAAGGCTCCACACACCGGGGAGCTGTTTTTT	CASVKAPHTGELFF
NA	TRBJ1-1	many	TRBV3-1	15	TGTGCCAGCAGGGACCACGGACAAGCGAACACTGAAGCTTTCTTT	CASRDHGQANTEAFF
TRBD2	TRBJ2-7	many	TRBV5-1	16	TGCGCCAGCAGCCCCGGGACTAGCGGGAGCTCCTACGAGCAGTACTTC	CASSPGTSGSSYEQYF
NA	TRBJ1-4	NA	TRBV19	15	TGTGCCAGTAGTCCCACAGGCTCGGGGGATGAAAAACTGTTTTTT	CASSPTGSGDEKLFF
NA	TRBJ2-1	many	TRBV29-1	11	TGCAGCGTTATTCCGTCCAATGAGCAGTTCTTC	CSVIPSNEQFF
TRBD2	TRBJ2-1	NA	TRBV11-2	16	TGTGCCAGCAGCTTACGCCTAGCGGGAGGGTTCAATGAGCAGTTCTTC	CASSLRLAGGFNEQFF
TRBD1	TRBJ1-1	many	TRBV20-1	17	TGCAGTGCTCCTAGGAACCGGGACAGCCGAACCAACACTGAAGCTTTCTTT	CSAPRNRDSRTNTEAFF
TRBD1	TRBJ2-7	many	TRBV12-3/TRBV12-4	15	TGTGCCAGCAGTGTCGGGACAGGCCTCTCCTACGAGCAGTACTTC	CASSVGTGLSYEQYF
NA	TRBJ1-4	many	TRBV25-1	17	TGTGCCAGCAGTGAAACTAGGGCGAGGTCAACTAATGAAAAACTGTTTTTT	CASSETRARSTNEKLFF
NA	TRBJ2-1	many	TRBV7-2	13	TGTGCCAGCAGCTTCCTTTATCTGAATGAGCAGTTCTTC	CASSFLYLNEQFF
NA	TRBJ1-1	many	TRBV29-1	12	TGCAGCGTTGAACCCGGGGGCAGTGAAGCTTTCTTT	CSVEPGGSEAFF
NA	TRBJ2-6	many	TRBV7-8	16	TGTGCCAGCAGCTTAGTAGGGCGCTCTGGGGCCAACGTCCTGACTTTC	CASSLVGRSGANVLTF
TRBD2	TRBJ2-5	many	TRBV18	14	TGTGCCAGCTCACCTTCAAGCGGGGCAGAGACCCAGTACTTC	CASSPSSGAETQYF
NA	TRBJ1-1	few	TRBV30	12	TGTGCCTGGAGTGAATCATCACCTGAAGCTTTCTTT	CAWSESSPEAFF
NA	TRBJ2-1	NA	TRBV7-8	12	TGTGCCAGCAGCTTAGCCGGCGCCCAACAGTTCTTC	CASSLAGAQQFF
TRBD1	TRBJ2-3	many	TRBV29-1	16	TGCAGCGTTGAAAGGTGGGACAGGGAAGCCACAGATACGCAGTATTTT	CSVERWDREATDTQYF
TRBD1	TRBJ1-1	many	TRBV9	15	TGTGCCAGCAGCGGGGGACAGGGTGGGGTCACTGAAGCTTTCTTT	CASSGGQGGVTEAFF
NA	TRBJ2-1	many	TRBV29-1	14	TGCAGCGTTCGTCGAGCGGATGCCTACAATGAGCAGTTCTTC	CSVRRADAYNEQFF
NA	TRBJ2-1	many	TRBV5-1	14	TGCGCCAGCAGCGTGGGGCGGAGCTACAATGAGCAGTTCTTC	CASSVGRSYNEQFF
TRBD1	TRBJ2-7	many	TRBV20-1	13	TGCAGTGCTATCGACAGGGGACCAAACGAGCAGTACTTC	CSAIDRGPNEQYF
NA	TRBJ2-1	few	TRBV11-2	13	TGTGCCAGCAGCTTAGTCGACCCCAATGAGCAGTTCTTC	CASSLVDPNEQFF
NA	TRBJ2-2	medium-sized	TRBV7-9	12	TGTGCCAGCAGCTCGCCGTCCGGGGAGCTGTTTTTT	CASSSPSGELFF